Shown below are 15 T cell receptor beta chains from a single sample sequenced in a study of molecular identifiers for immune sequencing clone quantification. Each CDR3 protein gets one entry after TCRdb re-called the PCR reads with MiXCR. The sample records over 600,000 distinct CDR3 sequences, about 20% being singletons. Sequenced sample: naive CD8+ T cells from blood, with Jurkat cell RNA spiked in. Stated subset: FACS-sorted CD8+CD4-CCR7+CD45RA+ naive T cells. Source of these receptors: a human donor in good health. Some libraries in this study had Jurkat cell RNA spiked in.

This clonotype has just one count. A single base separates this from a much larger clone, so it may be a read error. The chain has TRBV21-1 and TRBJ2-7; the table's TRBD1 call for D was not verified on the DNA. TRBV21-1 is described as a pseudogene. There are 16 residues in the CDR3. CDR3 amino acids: CAGSKVEGVGFYEQYF. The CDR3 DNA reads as TGTGCCGGCAGCAAAGTGGAGGGGGTAGGTTTCTACGAGCAGTACTTC.

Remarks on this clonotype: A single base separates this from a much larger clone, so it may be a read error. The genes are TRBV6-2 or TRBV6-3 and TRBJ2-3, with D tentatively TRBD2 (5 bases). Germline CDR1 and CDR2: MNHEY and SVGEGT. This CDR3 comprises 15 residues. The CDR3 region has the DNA TGTGCCAGCAGTTACGTCGGGATTAGCACAGATACGCGGTATTTT. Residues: CASSYVGISTDTRYF.

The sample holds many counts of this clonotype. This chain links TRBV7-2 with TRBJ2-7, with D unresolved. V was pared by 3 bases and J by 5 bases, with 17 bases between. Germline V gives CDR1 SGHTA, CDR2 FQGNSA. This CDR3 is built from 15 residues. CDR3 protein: CASSFSPTEADEQYF. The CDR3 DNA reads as TGTGCCAGCAGCTTCTCCCCCACCGAGGCCGACGAGCAGTACTTC.

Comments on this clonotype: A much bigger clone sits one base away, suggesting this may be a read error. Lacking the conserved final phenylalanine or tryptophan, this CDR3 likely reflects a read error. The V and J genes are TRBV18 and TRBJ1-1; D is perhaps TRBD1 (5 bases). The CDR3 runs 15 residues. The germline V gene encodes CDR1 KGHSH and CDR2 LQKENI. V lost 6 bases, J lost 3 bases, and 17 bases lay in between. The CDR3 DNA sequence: TGTGCCAGCTCCGGAGCCGGGACCGTCGACACTGAAGCTTTCTCT. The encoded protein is CASSGAGTVDTEAFS.

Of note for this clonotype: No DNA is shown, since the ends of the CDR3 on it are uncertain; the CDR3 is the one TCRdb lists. The CDR3 loop is CISVPETSGYANTGELFF. This sequence joins TRBV7-5 and TRBJ2-2. TRBV7-5 is noted as a pseudogene. A total of 18 residues make up the CDR3, ends included.

The chain's CDR3 is CASSLGIDRFTDTQYF. CDR3 DNA: TGTGCCAGCAGTTTAGGGATTGACAGGTTCACAGATACGCAGTATTTT. The chain recombines TRBV12-3 or TRBV12-4 with TRBJ2-3; a weak D match, TRBD1 (6 bases). V was trimmed by 1 base and J by 2 bases, leaving 13 bases between them. There are 16 residues in the CDR3.

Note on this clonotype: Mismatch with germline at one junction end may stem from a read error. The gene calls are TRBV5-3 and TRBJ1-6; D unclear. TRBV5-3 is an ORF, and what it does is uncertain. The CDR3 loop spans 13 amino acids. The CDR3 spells CASSLSHNSPLHF. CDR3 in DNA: TGTGCCAGCAGCTTGTCGCATAATTCACCCCTCCACTTT.

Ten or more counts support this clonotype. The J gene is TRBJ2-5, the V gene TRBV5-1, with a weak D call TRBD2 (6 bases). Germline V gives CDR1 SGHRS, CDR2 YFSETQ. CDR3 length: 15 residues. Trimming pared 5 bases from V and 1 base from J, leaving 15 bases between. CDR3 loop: CASRPTWGVQETQYF. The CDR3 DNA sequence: TGCGCCAGCAGACCAACTTGGGGGGTCCAAGAGACCCAGTACTTC. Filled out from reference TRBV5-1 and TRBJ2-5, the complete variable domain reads KAGVTQTPRYLIKTRGQQVTLSCSPISGHRSVSWYQQTPGQGLQFLFEYFSETQRNKGNFPGRFSGRQFSNSRSEMNVSTLELGDSALYLCASRPTWGVQETQYFGPGTRLLVL.

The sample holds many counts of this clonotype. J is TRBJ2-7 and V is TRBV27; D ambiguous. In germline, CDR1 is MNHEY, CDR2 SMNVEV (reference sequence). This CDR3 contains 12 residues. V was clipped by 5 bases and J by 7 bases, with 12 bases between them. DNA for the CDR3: TGTGCCAGCAGTCCCCGGACGGGTGAGCAGTACTTC. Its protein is CASSPRTGEQYF.

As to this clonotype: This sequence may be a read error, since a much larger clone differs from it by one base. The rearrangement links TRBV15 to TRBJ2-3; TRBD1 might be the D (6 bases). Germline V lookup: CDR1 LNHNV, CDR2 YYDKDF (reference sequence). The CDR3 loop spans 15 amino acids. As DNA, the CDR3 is TGTACCACCAGCAGCACCACAGGGTTCTCAGATACGCAGTATTTT. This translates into CTTSSTTGFSDTQYF.

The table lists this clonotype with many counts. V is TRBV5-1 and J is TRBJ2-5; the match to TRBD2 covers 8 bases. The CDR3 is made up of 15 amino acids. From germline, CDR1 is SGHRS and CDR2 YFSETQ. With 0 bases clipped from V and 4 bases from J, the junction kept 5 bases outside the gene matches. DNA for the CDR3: TGCGCCAGCAGCTTGGCCCCGGGAGGGGGAGAGACCCAGTACTTC. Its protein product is CASSLAPGGGETQYF.

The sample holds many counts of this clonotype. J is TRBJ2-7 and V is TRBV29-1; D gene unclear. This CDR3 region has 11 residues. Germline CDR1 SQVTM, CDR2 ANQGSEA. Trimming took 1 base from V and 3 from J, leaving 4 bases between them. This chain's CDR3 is CSVEVRYEQYF. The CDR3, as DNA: TGCAGCGTTGAAGTCCGCTACGAGCAGTACTTC.

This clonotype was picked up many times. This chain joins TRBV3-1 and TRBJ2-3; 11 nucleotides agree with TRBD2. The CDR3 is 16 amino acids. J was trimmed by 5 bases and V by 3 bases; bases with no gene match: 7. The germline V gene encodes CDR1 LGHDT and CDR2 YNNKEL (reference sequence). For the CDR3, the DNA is TGTGCCAGCAGCCATCTACTAGCGGGGGACCAAGATACGCAGTATTTT. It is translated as CASSHLLAGDQDTQYF.

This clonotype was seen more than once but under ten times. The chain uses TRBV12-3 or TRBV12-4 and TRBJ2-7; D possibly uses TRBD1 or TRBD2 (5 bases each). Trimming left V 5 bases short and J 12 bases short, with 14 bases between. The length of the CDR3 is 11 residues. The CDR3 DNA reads TGTGCCAGCAGTGGGGGTCCTGGCAGGTACTTC. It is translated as CASSGGPGRYF.

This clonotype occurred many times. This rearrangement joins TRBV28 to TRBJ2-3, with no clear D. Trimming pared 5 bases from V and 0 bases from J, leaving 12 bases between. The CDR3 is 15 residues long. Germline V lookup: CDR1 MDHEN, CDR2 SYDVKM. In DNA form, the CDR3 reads TGTGCCAGCAGTCCCCTCAGAGGCAGCACAGATACGCAGTATTTT. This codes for CASSPLRGSTDTQYF.